This record concerns one T cell receptor (beta chain) sequence. The antigen remains unidentified. This sample is drawn from a study of T cell clones after liver transplantation. Study-level information: TCRbeta sequencing after a pre-transplant mixed lymphocyte reaction identified graft-donor-reactive clones, later tracked in post-transplant blood. Three of the eight recipients were HCV-positive; the rest had non-autoimmune, non-viral transplant indications. Pre-transplant mixed lymphocyte reactions yielded third-party-reactive TCRbeta sequences as comparators for graft-donor-reactive sequences.

The study, taken as a whole, reports: A larger donor-reactive than third-party decline suggested partial antigen-specific deletion.

This CDR3 region has 13 residues. The V gene's germline CDR1 is SGHTA and CDR2 FQGTGA. Deletions cut 5 bases from V and 0 bases from J, with 2 bases between. Sequencing used immunoSEQ multiplex PCR; TCRdb keeps in-frame clones, though not all of them. The sample gives about 75,000 clones, around 84% of which show up once; 2% to 2.5% is in the top ten. The clonotype was recovered from a human patient who received a liver transplant. Some T cells may originate from the graft donor. This chain joins TRBV7-3 and TRBJ2-6; no reliable D call. Source: CD4+ T cells from blood, taken around 50 months after liver transplant. The CDR3 DNA follows: TGTGCCAGCAGCCCCTCTGGGGCCAACGTCCTGACTTTC. As protein: CASSPSGANVLTF.